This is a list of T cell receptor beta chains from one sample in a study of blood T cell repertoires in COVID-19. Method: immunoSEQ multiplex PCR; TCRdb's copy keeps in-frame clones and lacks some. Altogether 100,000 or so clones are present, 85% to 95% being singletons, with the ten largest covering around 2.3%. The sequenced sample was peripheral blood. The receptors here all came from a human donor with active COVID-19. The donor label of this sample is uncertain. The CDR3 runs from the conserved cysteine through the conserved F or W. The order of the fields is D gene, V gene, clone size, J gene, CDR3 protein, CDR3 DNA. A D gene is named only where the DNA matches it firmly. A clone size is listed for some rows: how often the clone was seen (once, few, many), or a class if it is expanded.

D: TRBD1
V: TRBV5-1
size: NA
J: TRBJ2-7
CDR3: CASSLGQGADEQYF
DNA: TGCGCCAGCAGCTTGGGCCAGGGGGCGGACGAGCAGTACTTC

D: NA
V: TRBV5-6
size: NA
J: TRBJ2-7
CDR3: CASSFGVGSYEQYF
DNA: TGTGCCAGCAGCTTCGGGGTAGGGTCCTACGAGCAGTACTTC

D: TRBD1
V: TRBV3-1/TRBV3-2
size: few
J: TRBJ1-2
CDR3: CASSTQGGLRVGYTF
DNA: TGTGCCAGCAGCACACAGGGGGGGCTTCGAGTTGGCTACACCTTC

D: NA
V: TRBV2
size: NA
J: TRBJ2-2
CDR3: CASSGLRQGHGELFF
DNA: TGTGCCAGCAGCGGACTCCGCCAGGGGCACGGGGAGCTGTTTTTT

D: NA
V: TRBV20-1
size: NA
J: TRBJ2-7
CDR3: CSASRGAYEQYF
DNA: TGCAGTGCTAGTCGGGGAGCCTACGAGCAGTACTTC

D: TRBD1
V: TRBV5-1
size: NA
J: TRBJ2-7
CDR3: CASSLAGTGGSPQLYEQYF
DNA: TGCGCCAGCAGCTTGGCCGGGACAGGGGGCTCCCCTCAGCTCTACGAGCAGTACTTC

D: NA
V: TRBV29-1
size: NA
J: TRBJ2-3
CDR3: CSVPSGGAADTQYF
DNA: TGCAGCGTTCCTTCTGGGGGCGCGGCAGATACGCAGTATTTT

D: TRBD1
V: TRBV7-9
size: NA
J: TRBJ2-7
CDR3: CASSDAGTGRSYEQYF
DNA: TGTGCCAGCAGCGATGCCGGGACAGGTCGCTCCTACGAGCAGTACTTC

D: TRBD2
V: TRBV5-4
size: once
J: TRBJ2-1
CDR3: CASSSGGAPYNEQFF
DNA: TGTGCCAGCAGCTCCGGGGGGGCGCCTTACAATGAGCAGTTCTTC

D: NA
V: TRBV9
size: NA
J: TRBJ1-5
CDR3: CASSAGIQQPQHF
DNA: TGTGCCAGCAGCGCAGGGATCCAGCAGCCCCAGCATTTT

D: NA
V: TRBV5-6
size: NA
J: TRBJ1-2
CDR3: CASRHRDLNGYTF
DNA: TGTGCCAGCAGACACAGGGATTTAAATGGCTACACCTTC

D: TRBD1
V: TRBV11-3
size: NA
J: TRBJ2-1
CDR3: CASSLPTQGDEQFF
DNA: TGTGCCAGCAGCTTACCTACACAGGGGGATGAGCAGTTCTTC

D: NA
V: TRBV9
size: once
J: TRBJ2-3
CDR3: CASSVSGNTDTQYF
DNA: TGTGCCAGCAGCGTCTCCGGGAACACAGATACGCAGTATTTT

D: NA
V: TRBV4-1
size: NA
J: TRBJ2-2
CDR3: CASSQELGANTGELFF
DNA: TGCGCCAGCAGCCAAGAATTGGGAGCGAACACCGGGGAGCTGTTTTTT

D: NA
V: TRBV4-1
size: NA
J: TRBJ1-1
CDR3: CASSQVGQRTEAFF
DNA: TGCGCCAGCAGCCAAGTGGGACAAAGGACTGAAGCTTTCTTT

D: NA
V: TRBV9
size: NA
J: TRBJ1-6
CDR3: CASSVGQDNSPLHF
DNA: TGTGCCAGCAGCGTAGGGCAGGATAATTCACCCCTCCACTTT

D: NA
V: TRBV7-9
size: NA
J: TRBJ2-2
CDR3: CASTPGVPGELFF
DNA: TGTGCCAGCACGCCCGGGGTTCCCGGGGAGCTGTTTTTT

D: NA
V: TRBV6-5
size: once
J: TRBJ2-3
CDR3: CASSSGSTDTQYF
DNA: TGTGCCAGCAGCTCAGGGAGCACAGATACGCAGTATTTT

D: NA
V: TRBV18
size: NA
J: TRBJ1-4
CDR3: CASSPEGDNEKLFF
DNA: TGTGCCAGCTCACCAGAAGGGGATAATGAAAAACTGTTTTTT

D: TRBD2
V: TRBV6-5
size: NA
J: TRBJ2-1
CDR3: CASLPGGSSYNEQFF
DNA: TGTGCCAGCTTGCCGGGGGGGAGCTCCTACAATGAGCAGTTCTTC

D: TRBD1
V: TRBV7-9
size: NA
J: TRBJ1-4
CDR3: CASSPRTGLETNEKLFF
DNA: TGTGCCAGCAGCCCCAGGACAGGGCTGGAAACTAATGAAAAACTGTTTTTT

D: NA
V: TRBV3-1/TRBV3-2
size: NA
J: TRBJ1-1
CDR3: CASSQDRAMNTEAFF
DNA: TGTGCCAGCAGCCAAGATCGAGCTATGAACACTGAAGCTTTCTTT

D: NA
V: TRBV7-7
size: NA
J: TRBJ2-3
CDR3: CASSLAAADTQYF
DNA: TGTGCCAGCAGTCTGGCGGCGGCAGATACGCAGTATTTT

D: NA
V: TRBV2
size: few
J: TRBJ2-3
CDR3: CASSLNSVDTQYF
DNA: TGTGCCAGCAGCCTTAATAGCGTTGATACGCAGTATTTT

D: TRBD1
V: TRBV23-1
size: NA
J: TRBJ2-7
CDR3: CASSHRGDRGFYEQYF
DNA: TGCGCCAGCAGTCATCGGGGGGACAGGGGGTTTTACGAGCAGTACTTC

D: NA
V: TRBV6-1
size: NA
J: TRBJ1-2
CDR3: CASSDDRSYGYTF
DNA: TGTGCCAGCAGTGATGACAGGTCCTATGGCTACACCTTC

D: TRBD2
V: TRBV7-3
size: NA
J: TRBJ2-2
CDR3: CASSLISGGNTGELFF
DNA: TGTGCCAGCAGCTTAATTAGCGGGGGGAACACCGGGGAGCTGTTTTTT

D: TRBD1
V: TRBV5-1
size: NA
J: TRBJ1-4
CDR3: CASSSGQNEKLFF
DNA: TGCGCCAGCAGTTCGGGACAGAATGAAAAACTGTTTTTT

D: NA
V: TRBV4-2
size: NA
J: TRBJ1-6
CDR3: CASSPTESYNSPLHF
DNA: TGTGCCAGCAGCCCGACAGAATCCTATAATTCACCCCTCCACTTT

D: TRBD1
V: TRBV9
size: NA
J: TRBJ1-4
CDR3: CASSVDRGANEKLFF
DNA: TGTGCCAGCAGCGTAGACAGGGGTGCTAATGAAAAACTGTTTTTT

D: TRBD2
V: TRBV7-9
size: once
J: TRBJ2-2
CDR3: CASSLAGGSNTGELFF
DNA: TGTGCCAGCAGCTTAGCCGGGGGGTCGAACACCGGGGAGCTGTTTTTT

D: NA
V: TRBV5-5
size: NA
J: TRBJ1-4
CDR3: CASSYGTFATNEKLFF
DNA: TGTGCCAGCAGCTACGGGACTTTTGCAACTAATGAAAAACTGTTTTTT

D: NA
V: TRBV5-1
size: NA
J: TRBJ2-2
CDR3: CASSVEGDNIVGELFF
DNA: TGCGCCAGCAGCGTGGAGGGAGACAATATTGTGGGGGAGCTGTTTTTT

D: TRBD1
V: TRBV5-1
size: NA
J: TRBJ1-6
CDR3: CASSSGTGYNSPLHF
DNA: TGCGCCAGCAGCTCCGGGACAGGTTATAATTCACCCCTCCACTTT

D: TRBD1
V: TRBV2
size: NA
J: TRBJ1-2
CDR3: CASSEVTGGEGYTF
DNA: TGTGCCAGCAGTGAAGTGACAGGGGGCGAAGGCTACACCTTC

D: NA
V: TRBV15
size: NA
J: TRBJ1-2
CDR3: CATSSTDRGSYGYTF
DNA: TGTGCCACCAGCTCCACAGACCGGGGGAGCTATGGCTACACCTTC

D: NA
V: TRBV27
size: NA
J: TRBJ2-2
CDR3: CASSSVNRANTGELFF
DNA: TGTGCCAGCAGTTCCGTGAACAGGGCTAACACCGGGGAGCTGTTTTTT

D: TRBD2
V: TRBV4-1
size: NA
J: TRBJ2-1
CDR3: CASSQGGRTSVYNEQFF
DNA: TGCGCCAGCAGCCAAGGGGGGCGGACTAGCGTGTACAATGAGCAGTTCTTC

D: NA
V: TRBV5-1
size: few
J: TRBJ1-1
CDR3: CASSLDLTQEAFF
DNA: TGCGCCAGCAGCTTGGATCTAACCCAAGAAGCTTTCTTT

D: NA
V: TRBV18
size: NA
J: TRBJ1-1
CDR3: CASSPRDTEAFF
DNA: TGTGCCAGCTCACCAAGGGACACAGAAGCTTTCTTT

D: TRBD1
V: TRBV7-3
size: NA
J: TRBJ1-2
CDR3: CASSQGQGTAPYGYTF
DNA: TGTGCCAGCAGCCAGGGACAGGGTACCGCCCCCTATGGCTACACCTTC

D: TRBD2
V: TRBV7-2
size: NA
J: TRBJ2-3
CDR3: CASSLARGEDTQYF
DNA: TGTGCCAGCAGCTTAGCGCGGGGGGAAGATACGCAGTATTTT

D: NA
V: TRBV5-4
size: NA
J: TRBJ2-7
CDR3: CASSLVGGLNEQYF
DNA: TGTGCCAGCAGCTTGGTAGGAGGGTTGAACGAGCAGTACTTC

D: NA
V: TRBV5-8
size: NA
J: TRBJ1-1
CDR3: CASSLASGVSTSEAFF
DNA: TGTGCCAGCAGCTTGGCCTCGGGGGTGTCGACCTCTGAAGCTTTCTTT

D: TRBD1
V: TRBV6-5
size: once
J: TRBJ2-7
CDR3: CASSYRTGGYEQYF
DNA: TGTGCCAGCAGTTATCGGACAGGAGGATACGAGCAGTACTTC

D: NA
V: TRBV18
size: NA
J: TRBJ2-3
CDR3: CASSPIRDGTDTQYF
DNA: TGTGCCAGCTCACCTATTCGGGATGGCACAGATACGCAGTATTTT

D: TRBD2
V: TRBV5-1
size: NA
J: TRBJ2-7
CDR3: CASSPTRGDYLSHHEQYF
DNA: TGCGCCAGCAGCCCAACGCGGGGGGACTACTTATCGCACCACGAGCAGTACTTC

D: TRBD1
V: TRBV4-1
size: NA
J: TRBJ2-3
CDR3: CASSQVQGADTQYF
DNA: TGCGCCAGCAGCCAAGTACAGGGGGCAGATACGCAGTATTTT

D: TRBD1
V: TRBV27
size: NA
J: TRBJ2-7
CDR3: CASSLAYRGFSYEQYF
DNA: TGTGCCAGCAGTTTAGCATACAGGGGGTTCTCCTACGAGCAGTACTTC

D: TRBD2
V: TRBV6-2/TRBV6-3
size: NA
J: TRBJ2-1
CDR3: CASSHGLAAYNEQFF
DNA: TGTGCCAGCAGCCACGGACTAGCGGCCTACAATGAGCAGTTCTTC

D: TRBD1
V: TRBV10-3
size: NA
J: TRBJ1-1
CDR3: CAINRQGGENTEAFF
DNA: TGTGCCATCAACCGACAGGGGGGGGAAAACACTGAAGCTTTCTTT

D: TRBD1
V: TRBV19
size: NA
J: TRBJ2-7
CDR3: CASSGTGRDEQYF
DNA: TGTGCCAGTTCCGGGACAGGGCGAGACGAGCAGTACTTC

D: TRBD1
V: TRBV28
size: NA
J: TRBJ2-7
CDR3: CASSAPGTGFGYF
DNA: TGTGCCAGCAGTGCCCCCGGGACAGGGTTTGGGTACTTC

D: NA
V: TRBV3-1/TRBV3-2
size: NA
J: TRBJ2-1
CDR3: CASSPFPGALYNEQFF
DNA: TGTGCCAGCAGCCCCTTTCCGGGAGCTCTCTACAATGAGCAGTTCTTC

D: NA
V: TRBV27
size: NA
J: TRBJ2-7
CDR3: CASSRDRGGLYEQYF
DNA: TGTGCCAGCAGCCGCGACAGGGGAGGGCTCTACGAGCAGTACTTC

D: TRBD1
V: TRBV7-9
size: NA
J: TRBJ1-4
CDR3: CASSPWTGVPSNEKLFF
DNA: TGTGCCAGCAGCCCTTGGACAGGGGTACCCTCTAATGAAAAACTGTTTTTT

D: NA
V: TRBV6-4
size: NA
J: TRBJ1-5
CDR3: CASSSGWNQPQHF
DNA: TGTGCCAGCAGCTCGGGGTGGAATCAGCCCCAGCATTTT